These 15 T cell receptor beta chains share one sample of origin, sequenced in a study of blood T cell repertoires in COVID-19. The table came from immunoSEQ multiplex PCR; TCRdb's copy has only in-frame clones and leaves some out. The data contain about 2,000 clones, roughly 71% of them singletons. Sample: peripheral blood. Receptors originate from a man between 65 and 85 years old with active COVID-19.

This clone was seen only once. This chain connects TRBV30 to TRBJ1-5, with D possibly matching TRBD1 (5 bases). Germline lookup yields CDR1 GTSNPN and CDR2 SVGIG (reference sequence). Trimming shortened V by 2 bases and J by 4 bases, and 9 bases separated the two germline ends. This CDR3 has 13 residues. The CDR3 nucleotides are TGTGCCTGGAGTCTGGGGCAAAATCAGCCCCAGCATTTT. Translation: CAWSLGQNQPQHF.

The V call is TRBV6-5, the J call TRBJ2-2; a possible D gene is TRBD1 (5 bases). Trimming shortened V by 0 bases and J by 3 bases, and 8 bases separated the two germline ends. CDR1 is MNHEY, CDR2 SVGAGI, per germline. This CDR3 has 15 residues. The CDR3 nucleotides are TGTGCCAGCAGTTACTCGATAGGGGACACCGGGGAGCTGTTTTTT. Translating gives CASSYSIGDTGELFF.

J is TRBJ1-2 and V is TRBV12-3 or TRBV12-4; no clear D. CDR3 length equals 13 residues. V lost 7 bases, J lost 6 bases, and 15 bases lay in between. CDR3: CASTRGGSDGYTF. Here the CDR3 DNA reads TGTGCCAGCACCCGGGGAGGGTCTGATGGCTACACCTTC.

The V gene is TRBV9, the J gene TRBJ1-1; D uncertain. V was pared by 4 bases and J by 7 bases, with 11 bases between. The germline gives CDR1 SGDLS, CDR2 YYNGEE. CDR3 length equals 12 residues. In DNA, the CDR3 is TGTGCCAGCAGCCGATATGAGGATGAAGCTTTCTTT. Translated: CASSRYEDEAFF.

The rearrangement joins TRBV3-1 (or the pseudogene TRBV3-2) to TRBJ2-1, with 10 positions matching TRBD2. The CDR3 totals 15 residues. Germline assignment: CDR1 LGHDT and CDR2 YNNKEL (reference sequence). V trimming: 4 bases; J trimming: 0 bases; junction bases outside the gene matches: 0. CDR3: CASSPSGSSYNEQFF. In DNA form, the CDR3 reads TGTGCCAGCAGCCCTAGCGGGAGCTCCTACAATGAGCAGTTCTTC.

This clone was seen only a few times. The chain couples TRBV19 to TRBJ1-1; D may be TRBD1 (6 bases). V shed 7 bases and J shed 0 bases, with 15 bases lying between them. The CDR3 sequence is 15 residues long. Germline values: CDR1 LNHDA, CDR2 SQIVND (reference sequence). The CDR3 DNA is TGTGCCAGTAAAGTAGGGGGGGCTTTGAACACTGAAGCTTTCTTT. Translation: CASKVGGALNTEAFF. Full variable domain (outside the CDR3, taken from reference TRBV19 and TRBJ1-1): DGGITQSPKYLFRKEGQNVTLSCEQNLNHDAMYWYRQDPGQGLRLIYYSQIVNDFQKGDIAEGYSVSREKKESFPLTVTSAQKNPTAFYLCASKVGGALNTEAFFGQGTRLTVV.

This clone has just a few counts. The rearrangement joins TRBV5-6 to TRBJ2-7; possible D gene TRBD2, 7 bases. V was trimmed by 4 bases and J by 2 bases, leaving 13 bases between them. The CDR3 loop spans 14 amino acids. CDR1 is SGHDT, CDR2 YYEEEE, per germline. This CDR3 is CASSGQRDPYEQYF. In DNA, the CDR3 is TGTGCCAGCAGCGGACAGCGGGACCCCTACGAGCAGTACTTC.

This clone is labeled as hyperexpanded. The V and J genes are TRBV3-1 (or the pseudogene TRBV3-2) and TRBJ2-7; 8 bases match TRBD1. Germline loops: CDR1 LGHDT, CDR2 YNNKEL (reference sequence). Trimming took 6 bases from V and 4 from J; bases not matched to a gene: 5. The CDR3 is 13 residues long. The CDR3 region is CASSKDREYEQYF. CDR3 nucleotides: TGTGCCAGCAGTAAGGACAGGGAATACGAGCAGTACTTC.

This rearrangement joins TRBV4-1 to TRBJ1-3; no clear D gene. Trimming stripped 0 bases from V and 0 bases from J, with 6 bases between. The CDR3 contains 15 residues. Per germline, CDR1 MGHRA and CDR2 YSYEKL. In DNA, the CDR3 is TGCGCCAGCAGCCAAGATCGGTACTCTGGAAACACCATATATTTT. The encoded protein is CASSQDRYSGNTIYF.

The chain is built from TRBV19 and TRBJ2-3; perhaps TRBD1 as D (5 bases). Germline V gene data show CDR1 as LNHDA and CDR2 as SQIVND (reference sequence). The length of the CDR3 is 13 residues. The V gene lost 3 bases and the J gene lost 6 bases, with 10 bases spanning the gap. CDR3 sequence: CASSMGKGDTQYF. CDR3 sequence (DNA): TGTGCCAGTAGTATGGGTAAGGGGGATACGCAGTATTTT.

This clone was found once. CDR3 region: CASRSTGNYGYTF. The CDR3 DNA is TGTGCCAGCAGGTCGACAGGGAACTATGGCTACACCTTC. The chain links TRBV6-5 to TRBJ1-2, with 7 bases fitting TRBD1. This CDR3 region has 13 residues. Germline V gene data show CDR1 as MNHEY and CDR2 as SVGAGI. The ends lost 6 bases at V and 2 bases at J; junction bases unmatched: 3.

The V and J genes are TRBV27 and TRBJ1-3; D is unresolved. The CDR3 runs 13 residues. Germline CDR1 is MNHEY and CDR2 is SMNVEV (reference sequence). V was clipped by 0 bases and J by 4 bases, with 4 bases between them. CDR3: CASSLSQGNTIYF. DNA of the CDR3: TGTGCCAGCAGTTTATCCCAGGGAAACACCATATATTTT.

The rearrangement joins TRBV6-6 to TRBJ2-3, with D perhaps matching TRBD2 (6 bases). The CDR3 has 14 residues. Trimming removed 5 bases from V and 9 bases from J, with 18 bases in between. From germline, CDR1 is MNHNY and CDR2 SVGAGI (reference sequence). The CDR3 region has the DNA TGTGCCAGCAGTGCGGTGGGGGGAAGGGAGACGCAGTATTTT. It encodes CASSAVGGRETQYF.

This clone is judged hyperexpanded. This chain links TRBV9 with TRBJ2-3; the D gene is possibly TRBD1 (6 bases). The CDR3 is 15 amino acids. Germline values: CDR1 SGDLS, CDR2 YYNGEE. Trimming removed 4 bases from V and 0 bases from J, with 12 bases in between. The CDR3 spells CASSSWTASTDTQYF. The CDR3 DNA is TGTGCCAGCAGCTCCTGGACAGCTAGCACAGATACGCAGTATTTT.

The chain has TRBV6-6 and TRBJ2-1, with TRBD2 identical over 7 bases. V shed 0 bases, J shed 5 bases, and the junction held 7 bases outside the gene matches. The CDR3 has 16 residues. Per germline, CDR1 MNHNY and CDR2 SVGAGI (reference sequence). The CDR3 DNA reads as TGTGCCAGCAGTTACTCGATGCTAGCGGTCGACAATGAGCAGTTCTTC. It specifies CASSYSMLAVDNEQFF.